The 2 T cell receptor beta chains below were found in one sample sequenced in a study of T cells expressing NK-cell markers. Using the 5' RACE reads, TCRdb records one entry per CDR3 protein without DNA. This table holds 400,000 to 500,000 distinct CDR3 sequences. Sample: blood T cells: a sorted CD56 or NKG2C T cell subset, CD4+ or CD8+ T cells, or bulk PBMC T cells (not recorded which). All receptors derive from a woman between 18 and 75 years old in good health.

The chain has TRBV3-1 and TRBJ1-5; checking the TCRdb D call of TRBD1 is not possible without DNA. The germline V gene encodes CDR1 LGHDT and CDR2 YNNKEL (reference sequence). The CDR3 totals 15 residues. The CDR3 is CASSPSGAGAQPQHF.

V gene TRBV19 combines with J gene TRBJ2-1. This CDR3 region has 15 residues. Germline-derived CDR1 and CDR2 are LNHDA and SQIVND (reference sequence). Here the CDR3 reads CASSPTDSSYNEQFF.